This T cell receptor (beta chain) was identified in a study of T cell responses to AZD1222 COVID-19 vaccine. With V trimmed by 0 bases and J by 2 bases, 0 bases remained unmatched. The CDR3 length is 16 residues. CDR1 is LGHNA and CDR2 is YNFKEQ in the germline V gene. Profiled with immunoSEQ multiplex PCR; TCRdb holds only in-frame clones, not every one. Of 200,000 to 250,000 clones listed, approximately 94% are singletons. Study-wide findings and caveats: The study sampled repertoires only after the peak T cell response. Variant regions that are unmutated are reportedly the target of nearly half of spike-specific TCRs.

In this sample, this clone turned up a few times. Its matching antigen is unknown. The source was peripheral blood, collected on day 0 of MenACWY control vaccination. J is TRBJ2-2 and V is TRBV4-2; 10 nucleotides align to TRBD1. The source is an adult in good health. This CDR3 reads CASSQETGGNTGELFF. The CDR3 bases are TGTGCCAGCAGCCAAGAGACAGGGGGCAACACCGGGGAGCTGTTTTTT.